One sample yielded the 20 T cell receptor beta chains listed below, sequenced in a study of cytomegalovirus exposure and HLA in healthy donors. This PCR relied on a set of 60 Vbeta primers and 13 Jbeta primers. Sequencing used immunoSEQ multiplex PCR; TCRdb keeps in-frame clones, though not all of them. Of 160,000 or so clones in the sample, around four fifths were seen once. The sequenced sample was PBMCs. Every receptor here comes from a man aged 30-40 years in good health and CMV-seronegative.

This chain connects TRBV4-2 to TRBJ1-1; D call uncertain. Looked up from germline, CDR1 is LGHNA and CDR2 is YNFKEQ. Trimming took 7 bases from V and 2 from J, leaving 17 bases between them. The CDR3 contains 15 residues. As DNA, the CDR3 is TGTGCCAGCAAGTTAGTAGATGGAGACAACACTGAAGCTTTCTTT. Encoded protein: CASKLVDGDNTEAFF.

This sequence joins TRBV5-1 and TRBJ2-7, with 9 bases aligning to TRBD1. CDR1 is SGHRS and CDR2 is YFSETQ in the germline V gene. The CDR3 length is 17 residues. The ends lost 0 bases at V and 6 bases at J; junction bases unmatched: 13. The CDR3 coding sequence is TGCGCCAGCAGCTTGGTACCGACCGGGACAGGGCCTGGCGAGCAGTACTTC. This translates into CASSLVPTGTGPGEQYF. Drawing the rest from reference TRBV5-1 and TRBJ2-7, the complete variable domain is KAGVTQTPRYLIKTRGQQVTLSCSPISGHRSVSWYQQTPGQGLQFLFEYFSETQRNKGNFPGRFSGRQFSNSRSEMNVSTLELGDSALYLCASSLVPTGTGPGEQYFGPGTRLTVT.

The chain links TRBV28 to TRBJ2-1; 10 nucleotides agree with TRBD2. Looked up from germline, CDR1 is MDHEN and CDR2 is SYDVKM. Germline trimming cut 2 bases from V and 8 bases from J; bases unmatched to any gene: 3. The CDR3 length is 14 residues. The CDR3 DNA reads as TGTGCCAGCAGTTTAACTAGCGGGGTCGATGAGCAGTTCTTC. Translation: CASSLTSGVDEQFF.

The chain combines TRBV28 with TRBJ2-1; D gene ambiguous. V was trimmed by 2 bases and J by 7 bases, leaving 3 bases between them. Germline V gives CDR1 MDHEN, CDR2 SYDVKM. The CDR3 contains 11 residues. CDR3 in amino acids: CASSLRNEQFF. CDR3 bases: TGTGCCAGCAGTTTACGTAATGAGCAGTTCTTC.

The chain couples TRBV28 to TRBJ1-5; possible D gene TRBD1, 6 bases. The V gene's germline CDR1 is MDHEN and CDR2 SYDVKM. The length of the CDR3 is 14 residues. Trimming took off 5 bases at V and 5 bases at J, with 13 bases between the two ends. CDR3 residues: CASSRTVRDQPQHF. Written as DNA, the CDR3 is TGTGCCAGCAGTCGGACAGTTCGAGATCAGCCCCAGCATTTT.

This clone was seen once. V is TRBV11-2 and J is TRBJ2-6; the D is unclear. The V gene's germline CDR1 is SGHAT and CDR2 FQNNGV. This CDR3 is built from 17 residues. Trimming took off 5 bases at V and 1 base at J, with 15 bases between the two ends. CDR3 coding DNA: TGTGCCAGCAGCCTAAGTGGCAGGCAATCTGGGGCCAACGTCCTGACTTTC. It is translated as CASSLSGRQSGANVLTF.

The J gene is TRBJ1-6, the V gene TRBV4-1; D is undetermined. The V gene lost 1 base and the J gene lost 0 bases, with 10 bases spanning the gap. From germline, CDR1 is MGHRA and CDR2 YSYEKL. The CDR3 spans 17 residues. CDR3 nucleotide sequence: TGCGCCAGCAGCCAAGCTCGGAGGAGCTCCTATAATTCACCCCTCCACTTT. Translated, it gives CASSQARRSSYNSPLHF.

V gene TRBV4-3 combines with J gene TRBJ1-2; TRBD1 might be the D (6 bases). Trimming removed 4 bases at V and 4 bases at J, with 19 bases between. There are 16 residues in the CDR3. The germline gives CDR1 LGHNA, CDR2 YSLEER. The CDR3 DNA reads TGCGCCAGCAGCCCTGGGGCCAGGGGCGACATCTATGGCTACACCTTC. It specifies CASSPGARGDIYGYTF.

The chain recombines TRBV7-2 with TRBJ2-7; TRBD1 matches at 8 bases. V lost 5 bases to trimming and J lost 2 bases; unmatched junction nucleotides: 5. The V gene's germline CDR1 is SGHTA and CDR2 FQGNSA. The CDR3 totals 14 residues. The CDR3 region is CASSPRTGTYEQYF. In DNA form, the CDR3 reads TGTGCCAGCAGCCCTCGGACAGGGACCTACGAGCAGTACTTC.

V and J are TRBV6-5 and TRBJ1-2; D might be TRBD1 (6 bases). V was clipped by 7 bases and J by 13 bases, with 19 bases between them. The CDR3 runs 12 residues. CDR1 MNHEY and CDR2 SVGAGI come from the germline V gene. The CDR3 protein is CASTQQGPALTF. The CDR3 nucleotides read TGTGCCAGCACCCAACAGGGTCCAGCGCTCACCTTC.

V and J are TRBV7-2 and TRBJ2-6, with TRBD2 as a possible D gene (5 bases). The ends were cut back, 2 bases at V and 0 bases at J, with 11 bases in the middle. The CDR3 covers 17 residues. From germline, CDR1 is SGHTA and CDR2 FQGNSA. The CDR3 is CASSLSPEASGANVLTF. Written as DNA, the CDR3 is TGTGCCAGCAGCTTAAGTCCGGAGGCCTCTGGGGCCAACGTCCTGACTTTC.

This chain uses TRBV19 with TRBJ2-5; 9 positions agree with TRBD1. Germline lookup yields CDR1 LNHDA and CDR2 SQIVND (reference sequence). The CDR3 runs to 13 residues. J lost 9 bases, V lost 7 bases, and 9 bases had no gene match. The DNA of the CDR3 is TGTGCCAGTACCTCGGGGACAGGGAGGGCCCAGTACTTC. As protein: CASTSGTGRAQYF.

This clone was picked up one time. CDR3 DNA: TGTGCCAGCTCACCGACCGGAGACCCAGAGCTCGAGCAGTACTTC. This codes for CASSPTGDPELEQYF. The J gene is TRBJ2-7, the V gene TRBV18; D gene unclear. The CDR3 totals 15 residues. Deletions cut 3 bases from V and 6 bases from J, with 18 bases between. Germline-derived CDR1 and CDR2 are KGHSH and LQKENI.

Here the CDR3 reads CASSIDRGSQETQYF. CDR3 nucleotides: TGTGCCAGTAGTATAGATCGCGGCAGCCAAGAGACCCAGTACTTC. This chain joins TRBV19 and TRBJ2-5; D gene uncertain. This CDR3 region has 15 residues. V dropped 0 bases and J dropped 1 base, with 9 bases sitting between them. Germline CDR1 LNHDA, CDR2 SQIVND (reference sequence).

CDR3 region: CASSPSVTYEQYF. CDR3 nucleotide sequence: TGTGCCAGCAGCCCTAGCGTAACCTACGAGCAGTACTTC. The genes are TRBV9 and TRBJ2-7; D might be TRBD2 (6 bases). Germline lookup yields CDR1 SGDLS and CDR2 YYNGEE. The length of the CDR3 is 13 residues. Trimming pared 4 bases from V and 2 bases from J, leaving 10 bases between.

The J gene is TRBJ2-7, the V gene TRBV5-1; 11 positions agree with TRBD1. This CDR3 is built from 14 residues. The germline V gene has CDR1 SGHRS and CDR2 YFSETQ. J gave up 7 bases and V 4 bases, and 7 bases lay outside the gene matches. CDR3 in DNA: TGCGCCAGCAGCACTGGACAGGGGGCGGAAGAGCAGTACTTC. Its protein product is CASSTGQGAEEQYF.

V is TRBV16 and J is TRBJ2-7; 12 bases map to TRBD1. This CDR3 is 14 amino acids long. Germline assignment: CDR1 KGHSY and CDR2 FQNENV. J lost 9 bases, V lost 2 bases, and 5 bases had no gene match. This CDR3 reads CASSQGTGGLGQYF. CDR3 nucleotide sequence: TGTGCCAGCAGCCAAGGGACAGGGGGCCTTGGGCAGTACTTC.

The J gene is TRBJ1-5, the V gene TRBV6-5; 9 nucleotides match TRBD1. The CDR3 loop spans 14 amino acids. CDR1 and CDR2 from the germline V gene are MNHEY and SVGAGI. Trimming cost V 0 bases and J 7 bases; bases outside gene matches: 1. The CDR3 sequence is CASSYSTGGQPQHF. The CDR3 region has the DNA TGTGCCAGCAGTTACTCGACAGGGGGACAGCCCCAGCATTTT.

The V gene is TRBV7-9, the J gene TRBJ1-5; TRBD1 matches at 7 bases. The CDR3 spans 14 residues. In germline, CDR1 is SEHNR, CDR2 FQNEAQ (reference sequence). The ends lost 5 bases at V and 6 bases at J; junction bases unmatched: 7. CDR3 nucleotides: TGTGCCAGCAGCCCCGACAGGGTCGCTCAGCCCCAGCATTTT. It is translated as CASSPDRVAQPQHF.

This clone was picked up a small number of times. V usage is TRBV5-6 and J usage is TRBJ1-1; no firm D call. The CDR3 runs 15 residues. V lost 4 bases and J 6 bases, leaving 19 bases between the germline ends. Germline CDR1 and CDR2: SGHDT and YYEEEE. For the CDR3, the DNA is TGTGCCAGCAGCCACCTGGATGGGCGTGCAGCTGAAGCTTTCTTT. Translation: CASSHLDGRAAEAFF.